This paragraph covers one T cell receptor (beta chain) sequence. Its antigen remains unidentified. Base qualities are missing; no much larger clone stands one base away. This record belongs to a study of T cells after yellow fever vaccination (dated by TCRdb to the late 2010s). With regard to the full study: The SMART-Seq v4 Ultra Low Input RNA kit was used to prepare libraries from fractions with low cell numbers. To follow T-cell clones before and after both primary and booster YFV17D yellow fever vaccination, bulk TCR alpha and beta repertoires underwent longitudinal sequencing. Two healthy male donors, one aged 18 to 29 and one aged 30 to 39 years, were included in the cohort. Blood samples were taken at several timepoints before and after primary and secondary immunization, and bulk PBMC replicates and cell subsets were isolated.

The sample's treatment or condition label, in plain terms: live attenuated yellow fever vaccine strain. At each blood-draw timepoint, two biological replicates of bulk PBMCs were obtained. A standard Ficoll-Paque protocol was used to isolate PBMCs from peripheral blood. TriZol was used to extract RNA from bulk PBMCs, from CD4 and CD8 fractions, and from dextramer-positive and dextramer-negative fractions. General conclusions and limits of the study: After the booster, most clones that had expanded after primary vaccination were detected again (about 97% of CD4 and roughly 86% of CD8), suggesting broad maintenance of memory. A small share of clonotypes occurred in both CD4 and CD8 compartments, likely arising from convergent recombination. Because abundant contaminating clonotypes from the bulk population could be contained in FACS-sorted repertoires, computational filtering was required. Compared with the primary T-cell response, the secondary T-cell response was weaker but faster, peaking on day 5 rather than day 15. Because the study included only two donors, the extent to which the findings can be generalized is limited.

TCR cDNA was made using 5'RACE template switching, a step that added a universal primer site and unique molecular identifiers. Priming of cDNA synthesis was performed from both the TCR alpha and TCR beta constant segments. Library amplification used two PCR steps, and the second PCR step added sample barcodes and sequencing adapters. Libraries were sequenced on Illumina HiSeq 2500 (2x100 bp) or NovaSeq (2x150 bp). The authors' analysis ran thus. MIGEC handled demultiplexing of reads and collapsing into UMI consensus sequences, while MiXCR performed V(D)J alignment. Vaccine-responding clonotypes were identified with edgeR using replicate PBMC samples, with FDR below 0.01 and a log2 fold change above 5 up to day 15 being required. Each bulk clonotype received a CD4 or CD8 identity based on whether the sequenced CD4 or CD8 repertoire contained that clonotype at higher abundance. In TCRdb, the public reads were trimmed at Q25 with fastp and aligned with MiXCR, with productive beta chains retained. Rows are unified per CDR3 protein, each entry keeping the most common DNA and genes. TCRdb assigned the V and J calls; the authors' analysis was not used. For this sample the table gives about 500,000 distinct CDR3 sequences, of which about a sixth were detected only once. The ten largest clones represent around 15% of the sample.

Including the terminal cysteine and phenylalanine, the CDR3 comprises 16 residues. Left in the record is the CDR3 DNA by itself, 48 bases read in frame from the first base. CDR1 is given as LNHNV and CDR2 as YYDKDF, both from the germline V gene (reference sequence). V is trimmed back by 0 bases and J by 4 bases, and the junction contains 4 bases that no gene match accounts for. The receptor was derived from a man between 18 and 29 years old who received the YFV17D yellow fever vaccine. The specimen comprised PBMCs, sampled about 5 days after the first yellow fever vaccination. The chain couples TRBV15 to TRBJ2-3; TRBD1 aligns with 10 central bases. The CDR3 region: CATSRDRGTGADTQYF. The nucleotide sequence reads TGTGCCACCAGCAGAGATCGGGGGACAGGGGCAGATACGCAGTATTTT.